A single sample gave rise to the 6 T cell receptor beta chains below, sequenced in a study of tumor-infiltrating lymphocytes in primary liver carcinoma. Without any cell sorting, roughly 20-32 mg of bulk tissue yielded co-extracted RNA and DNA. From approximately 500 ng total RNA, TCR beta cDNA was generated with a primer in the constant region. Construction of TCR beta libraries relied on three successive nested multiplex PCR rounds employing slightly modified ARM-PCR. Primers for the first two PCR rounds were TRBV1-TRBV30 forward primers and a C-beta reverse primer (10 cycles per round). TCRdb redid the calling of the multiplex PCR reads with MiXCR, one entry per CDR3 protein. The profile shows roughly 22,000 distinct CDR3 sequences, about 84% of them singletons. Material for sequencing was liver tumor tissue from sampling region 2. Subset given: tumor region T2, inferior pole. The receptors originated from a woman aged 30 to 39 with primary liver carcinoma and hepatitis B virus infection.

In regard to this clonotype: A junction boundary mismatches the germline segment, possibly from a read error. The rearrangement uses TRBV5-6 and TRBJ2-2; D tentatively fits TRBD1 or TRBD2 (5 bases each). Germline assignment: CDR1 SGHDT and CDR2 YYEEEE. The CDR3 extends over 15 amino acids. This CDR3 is CASSLAHRITRELSF. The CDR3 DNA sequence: TGTGCCAGCAGCTTGGCACACAGAATCACCAGGGAGCTGTCTTTT.

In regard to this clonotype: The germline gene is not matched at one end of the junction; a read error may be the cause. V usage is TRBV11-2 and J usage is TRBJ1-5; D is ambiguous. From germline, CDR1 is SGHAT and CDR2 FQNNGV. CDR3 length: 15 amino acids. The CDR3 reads CPRSLEPSSFQPQHF. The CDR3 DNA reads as TGTCCCAGGAGCTTAGAGCCCTCCTCGTTTCAGCCCCAGCATTTT. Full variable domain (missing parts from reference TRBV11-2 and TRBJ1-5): EAGVAQSPRYKIIEKRQSVAFWCNPISGHATLYWYQQILGQGPKLLIQFQNNGVVDDSQLPKDRFSAERLKGVDSTLKIQPAKLEDSAVYLCPRSLEPSSFQPQHFGDGTRLSIL.

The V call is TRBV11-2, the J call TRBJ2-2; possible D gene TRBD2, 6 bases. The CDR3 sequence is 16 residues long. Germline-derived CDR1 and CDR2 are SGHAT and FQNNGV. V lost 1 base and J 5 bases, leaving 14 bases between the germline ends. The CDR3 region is CASSLVALEGTGELFF. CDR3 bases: TGTGCCAGCAGCTTAGTGGCGTTGGAGGGAACCGGGGAGCTGTTTTTT.

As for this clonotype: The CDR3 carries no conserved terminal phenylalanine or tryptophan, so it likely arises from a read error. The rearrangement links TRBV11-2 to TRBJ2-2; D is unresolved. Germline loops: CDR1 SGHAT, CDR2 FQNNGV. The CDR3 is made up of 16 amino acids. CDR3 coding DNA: TGTGCCAGTAGCCCCGATCCCCAATTGAACATCGGGGAGCTGTTTTAT. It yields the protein CASSPDPQLNIGELFY.

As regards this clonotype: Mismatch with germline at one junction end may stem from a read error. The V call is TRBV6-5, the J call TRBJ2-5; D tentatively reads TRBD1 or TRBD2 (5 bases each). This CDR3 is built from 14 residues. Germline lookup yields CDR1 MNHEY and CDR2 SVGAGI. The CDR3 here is CASSCSTGLETQYF. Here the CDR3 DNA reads TGTGCCAGCAGTTGCTCGACGGGGCTAGAGACACAGTACTTC.

The CDR3 DNA sequence: TGCGCCAGCAGCCAGGGTTTCACGGGAGCCAGGCATACGCAGTATTTT. This encodes CASSQGFTGARHTQYF. The chain employs TRBV4-3 and TRBJ2-3; D perhaps matches TRBD2 (6 bases). This CDR3 has 16 amino acids. Per germline, CDR1 LGHNA and CDR2 YSLEER. Trimming left V 3 bases short and J 7 bases short, with 20 bases between.